This T cell receptor (beta chain) was recorded in a study of shared clonotypes between healthy human individuals. Overall study context: Each donor's CD8 memory used one plate, CD8 naive two, each CD4 subset three.

This CDR3 contains 14 residues. Germline V CDR1 and CDR2: SGHTA, FQGNSA. Trimming took 5 bases from V and 4 from J, leaving 12 bases between them. Per sorted-subset replicate PCR, input was approximately 0.2 ug DNA, representing around 28,000 T cell genomes. The data were produced by immunoSEQ multiplex PCR, yet TCRdb's version contains in-frame clones alone and is incomplete. The sample lists some 1.1 million clones; 70% to 85% were seen once. Sequenced sample: memory CD4+ T cells from PBMCs. The subset was: CD45RA-negative fraction. The TCR sequence derives from a man aged 18-30 years in good health. Some clones in this sample may be carry-over from other donors' samples. This sequence joins TRBV7-2 and TRBJ2-1; D not resolved. CDR3 amino acids: CASSVPGGYNEQFF. Written as DNA, the CDR3 is TGTGCCAGCAGCGTCCCAGGCGGTTACAATGAGCAGTTCTTC.